A selection of T cell receptor beta chains follows, all from one sample in a study of T cells in Graves' hyperthyroidism and ophthalmopathy. MiXCR, run by TCRdb on the multiplex PCR reads, gives a single entry per CDR3 protein. The table shows 350,000 or so distinct CDR3 sequences, with about a sixth occurring only once. Sequenced material: blood. Receptor source: a middle-aged woman with Graves' ophthalmopathy. CDR3s include the opening cysteine and the closing phenylalanine or tryptophan. The D gene is left open where the match is weak. Clone size, where shown, is once, few, many, or a class for clones that have expanded.

clone_size j_call d_call v_call cdr3_nt cdr3_aa
many TRBJ1-1 . TRBV19 TGTGCCAGTACCCTGACAGGAGCGAACACTGAAGCTTTCTTT CASTLTGANTEAFF
. TRBJ2-7 TRBD1 TRBV6-2/TRBV6-3 TGTGCCAGCAGTTCAGGGGCGGCCAGGGGGGAGCAGTACTTC CASSSGAARGEQYF
. TRBJ2-5 TRBD2 TRBV7-9 TGTGCCAGCAGCTTCGGGACTAGCGGGAGTGAGACCCAGTACTTC CASSFGTSGSETQYF
. TRBJ2-5 TRBD1 TRBV9 TGTGCCAGCAGCCCTTGGGACAGGCGGGAGACCCAGTACTTC CASSPWDRRETQYF
many TRBJ1-1 . TRBV3-1 TGTGCCAGCAGCCAAGAGGGAAACACTGAAGCTTTCTTT CASSQEGNTEAFF
many TRBJ1-2 . TRBV6-1 TGTGCCAGCAGTGAGGTCCTCCGGGTTAACTATGGCTACACCTTC CASSEVLRVNYGYTF
many TRBJ2-2 . TRBV6-5 TGTGCCAGCAGTTACATCCGCACCGGGGAGCTGTTTTTT CASSYIRTGELFF
many TRBJ1-1 . TRBV4-1 TGCGCCAGCAGCCAAGTCTCGGGCATGAACACTGAAGCTTTCTTT CASSQVSGMNTEAFF
many TRBJ1-3 TRBD1 TRBV11-1 TGTGCCAGCAGCGACGGACAGGGGGCGAGAGGAAACACCATATATTTT CASSDGQGARGNTIYF
. TRBJ1-1 TRBD1 TRBV11-1 TGTGCCAGCAGCCAGGGGGGACGGGGAATGAACACTGAAGCTTTCTTT CASSQGGRGMNTEAFF
many TRBJ2-4 . TRBV6-1 TGTGCCAGCAGGCACAGGGAGGTCCAAAACATTCAGTACTTC CASRHREVQNIQYF
few TRBJ2-5 TRBD2 TRBV6-2/TRBV6-3 TGTGCCAGCAGTTACCTAGCGGGAGGGCCTAGGGAGACCCAGTACTTC CASSYLAGGPRETQYF
many TRBJ2-7 TRBD1 TRBV9 TGTGCCAGCAGCGTAGGACAGGGGAGCGCCTACGAGCAGTACTTC CASSVGQGSAYEQYF
. TRBJ2-5 . TRBV27 TGTGCCAGCAGTTTCCCCGGACCCGGCGAGACCCAGTACTTC CASSFPGPGETQYF
many TRBJ1-2 TRBD1 TRBV30 TGTGCCTGCCCCCCGGGACAGGGTCGTGGCTACACCTTC CACPPGQGRGYTF
. TRBJ2-5 . TRBV12-3/TRBV12-4 TGTGCCAGCAGGGCTTACGGGGGAGAGACCCAGTACTTC CASRAYGGETQYF
. TRBJ1-1 TRBD1 TRBV11-3 TGTGCCAGCAGCTTAGAAGGGACAGGGAACACTGAAGCTTTCTTT CASSLEGTGNTEAFF
many TRBJ2-5 TRBD2 TRBV20-1 TGCAGTGCTGGACTGGCGGGAGTCGGTGGGGAGACCCAGTACTTC CSAGLAGVGGETQYF
many TRBJ1-5 . TRBV6-5 TGTGCCAGCAGACAGGGTTCGAGCAATCAGCCCCAGCATTTT CASRQGSSNQPQHF
many TRBJ2-7 TRBD2 TRBV6-2/TRBV6-3 TGTGCCAGCAGGACGGCGGGAGTCGAGCAGTACTTC CASRTAGVEQYF
many TRBJ2-7 . TRBV7-2 TGTGCCAGCAGCTTAGAGCTAGGCCTGCTTAAAGAGCAGTACTTC CASSLELGLLKEQYF
. TRBJ2-3 . TRBV28 TGTGCCAGCAGTTTACCCGGACAGCTCGAGGGCACAGATACGCAGTATTTT CASSLPGQLEGTDTQYF
many TRBJ1-6 TRBD1 TRBV11-2 TGTGCCAGCAGCAACCGGGACAGGGGCAATTCACCCCTCCACTTT CASSNRDRGNSPLHF
many TRBJ1-5 . TRBV7-8 TGTGCCAGCAGCTTTTGGGGTTTCAATCAGCCCCAGCATTTT CASSFWGFNQPQHF
many TRBJ2-5 . TRBV30 TGTGCCTGGGGGGACAACCAAGAGACCCAGTACTTC CAWGDNQETQYF
once TRBJ2-5 . TRBV28 TGTGCCAGCAGTTTACAACAGACAGAGACCCAGTACTTC CASSLQQTETQYF
many TRBJ2-3 . TRBV7-9 TGTGCCAGCAGCTTAGATCGTGGCGATACGCAGTATTTT CASSLDRGDTQYF
. TRBJ1-3 . TRBV9 TGTGCCAGCAGTGCTCTGGTCGGAAACACCATATATTTT CASSALVGNTIYF
many TRBJ1-6 TRBD1 TRBV11-2 TGTGCCAGTAAAAGTTGGACAGGGGAATCTGAGACCTATAATTCACCCCTCCACTTT CASKSWTGESETYNSPLHF
many TRBJ2-7 TRBD1 TRBV28 TGTGCCAGCAGCCTCCCCGGGACAGGGGGCGACGAGCAGTACTTC CASSLPGTGGDEQYF
many TRBJ1-1 . TRBV24-1 TGTGCCACCAGTGATACCTCGGACAGCACTGAAGCTTTCTTT CATSDTSDSTEAFF
many TRBJ2-5 . TRBV27 TGTGCCAGCAGTGATTGGGGTAAAGAGACCCAGTACTTC CASSDWGKETQYF
many TRBJ2-7 . TRBV4-1 TGCGCCAGCAGCCAAGTGTCTGCTCTCGGCCACGAGCAGTACTTC CASSQVSALGHEQYF
. TRBJ1-1 . TRBV28 TGTGCCACCCACGGGGGGGCTAGAGCTTTCTTT CATHGGARAFF
. TRBJ2-7 . TRBV3-1 TGTGCCAGCAGCCAAGGACTCCGATCCTACGAGCAGTACTTC CASSQGLRSYEQYF
many TRBJ2-7 . TRBV27 TGTGCCAGCAGTTTTACCGCGGACCCGATCTACGAGCAGTACTTC CASSFTADPIYEQYF
many TRBJ2-2 TRBD1 TRBV7-3 TGTGCCAGCAGAACAGGGGTCGGGTCCGGGGAGCTGTTTTTT CASRTGVGSGELFF
many TRBJ1-5 . TRBV10-3 TGTGCCATCAGTGAGTCCGTTAATCAGCCCCAGCATTTT CAISESVNQPQHF
many TRBJ2-5 . TRBV29-1 TGCAGCTTCGAAGGGGGCCAAGAGACCCAGTACTTC CSFEGGQETQYF
many TRBJ2-7 . TRBV11-2 TGTGCCAGCATCCCTTTCACCGGGACTTCCTACGAGCAGTACTTC CASIPFTGTSYEQYF
many TRBJ1-2 TRBD1 TRBV20-1 TGCAGTGCTAGGGGGAACAGGGGCGTTTATGGCTACACCTTC CSARGNRGVYGYTF
once TRBJ1-2 . TRBV6-5 TGTGCCAGCAGTTACTCGGCCTCCGCAGGGACGAGCTACACCTTC CASSYSASAGTSYTF
many TRBJ2-5 . TRBV5-6 TGTGCCAGCAGCAAAGACGGACGGCAGCGAGAGACCCAGTACTTC CASSKDGRQRETQYF
many TRBJ2-2 . TRBV6-5 TGTGCCAGCAGATCTTCAGGGATGGAGTACACCGGGGAGCTGTTTTTT CASRSSGMEYTGELFF
many TRBJ1-2 TRBD1 TRBV28 TGTGCCAGCAGGCGCGCCGGGACAGGGGGCTCTGGCTACACCTTC CASRRAGTGGSGYTF